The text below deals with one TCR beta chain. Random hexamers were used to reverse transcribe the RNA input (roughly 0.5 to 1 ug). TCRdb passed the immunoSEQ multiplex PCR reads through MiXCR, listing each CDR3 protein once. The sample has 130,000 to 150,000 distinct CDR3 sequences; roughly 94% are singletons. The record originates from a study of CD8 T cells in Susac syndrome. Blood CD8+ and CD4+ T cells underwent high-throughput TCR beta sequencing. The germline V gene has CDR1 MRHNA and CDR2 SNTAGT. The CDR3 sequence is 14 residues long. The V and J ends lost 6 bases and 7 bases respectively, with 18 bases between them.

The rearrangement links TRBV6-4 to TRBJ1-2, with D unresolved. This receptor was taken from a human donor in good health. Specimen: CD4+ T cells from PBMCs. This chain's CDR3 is CASSNYPTATGYTF. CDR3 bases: TGTGCCAGCAGCAACTATCCAACAGCAACTGGCTACACCTTC.